The rows below give T cell receptor beta chains drawn from one sample of a study of T cells expressing NK-cell markers. TCRdb derives one entry per CDR3 protein from the 5' RACE reads, leaving out DNA. The sample has around 550,000 distinct CDR3 sequences; the top ten hold 3% to 4.5%. Sequenced material: blood T cells: a sorted CD56 or NKG2C T cell subset, CD4+ or CD8+ T cells, or bulk PBMC T cells (not recorded which). These receptors originate from a man aged 18 to 29 in good health. Each CDR3 is given with its conserved first and last residue.

j_call,v_call,cdr3_aa
TRBJ2-3,TRBV6-5,CASRPGARTESTDTQYF
TRBJ2-7,TRBV27,CASSLLSGDEQYF
TRBJ2-2,TRBV9,CASSGFGSYGGELFF
TRBJ2-1,TRBV5-1,CASSYDPSDRTYNEQFF
TRBJ1-2,TRBV6-5,CASSYSKGAREYGYTF
TRBJ1-1,TRBV12-3/TRBV12-4,CASSLGMQWDTEAFF
TRBJ2-7,TRBV5-1,CASRFSRGSGEQYF
TRBJ2-4,TRBV7-3,CASSLDAPGSLAKNIQYF
TRBJ1-1,TRBV7-2,CASSIDRERSNTEAFF
TRBJ1-2,TRBV10-3,CAISRDTSNYGYTF
TRBJ2-3,TRBV25-1,CASSVLAELGTDTQYF
TRBJ2-1,TRBV4-3,CASSLSRAVPSSINEQFF
TRBJ2-3,TRBV27,CASSPGDGTDTQYF
TRBJ2-1,TRBV29-1,CSVYSGTGRHNEQFF
TRBJ2-4,TRBV11-2,CASSSIRDRGKNIQYF
TRBJ2-1,TRBV18,CASSPEASANEQFF
TRBJ2-5,TRBV5-1,CASSFLPPTEETQYF